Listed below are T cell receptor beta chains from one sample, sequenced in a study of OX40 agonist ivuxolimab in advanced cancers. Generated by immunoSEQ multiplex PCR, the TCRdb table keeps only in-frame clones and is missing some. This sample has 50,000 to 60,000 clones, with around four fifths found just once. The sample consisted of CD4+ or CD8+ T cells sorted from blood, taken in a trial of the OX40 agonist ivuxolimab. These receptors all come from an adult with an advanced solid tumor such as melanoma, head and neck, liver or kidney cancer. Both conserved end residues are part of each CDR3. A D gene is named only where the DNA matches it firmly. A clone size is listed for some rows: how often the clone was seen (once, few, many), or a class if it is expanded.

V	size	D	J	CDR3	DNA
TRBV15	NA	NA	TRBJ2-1	CATSRGGRDEQFF	TGTGCCACCAGCAGAGGAGGACGGGATGAGCAGTTCTTC
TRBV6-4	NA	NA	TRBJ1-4	CASSDSKGWRGMATNEKLFF	TGTGCCAGCAGTGACTCGAAAGGTTGGAGGGGTATGGCAACTAATGAAAAACTGTTTTTT
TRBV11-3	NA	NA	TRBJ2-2	CASSSLGKGGFTGELFF	TGTGCCAGCAGCTCCTTGGGGAAGGGGGGATTCACCGGGGAGCTGTTTTTT
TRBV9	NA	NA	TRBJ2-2	CASSVDSLAPGELFF	TGTGCCAGCAGCGTAGACTCCCTGGCCCCCGGGGAGCTGTTTTTT
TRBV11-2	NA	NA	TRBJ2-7	CASSLGGGDHYEQYF	TGTGCCAGCAGCTTAGGAGGGGGGGACCACTACGAGCAGTACTTC
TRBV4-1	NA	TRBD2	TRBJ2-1	CASSRRGTSGSDEQFF	TGCGCCAGCAGCCGGCGGGGGACTAGCGGGAGCGATGAGCAGTTCTTC
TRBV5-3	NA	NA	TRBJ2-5	CARSPMGGDEYQETQYF	TGTGCCAGAAGCCCTATGGGGGGAGACGAATACCAAGAGACCCAGTACTTC
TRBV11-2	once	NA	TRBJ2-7	CASSLLGPSSTYEQYF	TGTGCCAGCAGCCTCCTAGGGCCCTCTTCTACCTACGAGCAGTACTTC
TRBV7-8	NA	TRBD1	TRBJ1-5	CASSLDRGGQPQHF	TGTGCCAGCAGTTTAGACAGGGGCGGTCAGCCCCAGCATTTT
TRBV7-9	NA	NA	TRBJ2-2	CASSLVGAGNTGELFF	TGTGCCAGCAGCTTAGTTGGCGCCGGGAACACCGGGGAGCTGTTTTTT
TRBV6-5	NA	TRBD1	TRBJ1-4	CASIQGQGAPEKLFF	TGTGCCAGCATCCAGGGACAGGGGGCGCCGGAAAAACTGTTTTTT
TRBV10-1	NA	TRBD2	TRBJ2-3	CASSSGTSGSGTDTQYF	TGCGCCAGCAGTTCCGGGACTAGCGGGAGTGGCACAGATACGCAGTATTTT
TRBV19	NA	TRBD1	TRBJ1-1	CASSPRTGPNTEAFF	TGTGCCAGTAGTCCGCGGACAGGGCCGAACACTGAAGCTTTCTTT
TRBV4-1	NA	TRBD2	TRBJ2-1	CASSQDPSGRYEQFF	TGCGCCAGCAGCCAAGACCCTAGCGGGAGATATGAGCAGTTCTTC
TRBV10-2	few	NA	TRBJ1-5	CASSRRDQPQHF	TGCGCCAGCAGTCGGAGGGACCAGCCCCAGCATTTT
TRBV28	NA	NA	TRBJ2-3	CASSRTVTDTQYF	TGTGCCAGCAGCCGGACAGTCACAGATACGCAGTATTTT
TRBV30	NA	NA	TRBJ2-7	CAWSRGLADYEQYF	TGTGCCTGGAGTAGGGGGCTAGCGGACTACGAGCAGTACTTC
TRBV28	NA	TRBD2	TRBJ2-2	CASTSGAGGTGELFF	TGTGCCAGCACTAGCGGGGCTGGGGGGACCGGGGAGCTGTTTTTT
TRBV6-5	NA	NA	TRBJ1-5	CASSRGPNQPQHF	TGTGCCAGTTCGAGGGGCCCCAATCAGCCCCAGCATTTT
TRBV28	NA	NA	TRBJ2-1	CASSLLYNEQFF	TGTGCCAGCAGTTTACTCTACAATGAGCAGTTCTTC
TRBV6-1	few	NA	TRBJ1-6	CASSEEGDSPLHF	TGTGCCAGCAGTGAGGAGGGGGATTCACCCCTCCACTTT
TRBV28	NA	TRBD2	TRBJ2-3	CASSAWTSGRAGTDTQYF	TGTGCCAGCAGTGCATGGACTAGCGGGAGGGCTGGCACAGATACGCAGTATTTT
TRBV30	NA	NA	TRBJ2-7	CAWRKGGTSYFSYEQYF	TGTGCCTGGAGAAAGGGGGGGACATCGTATTTCTCCTACGAGCAGTACTTC
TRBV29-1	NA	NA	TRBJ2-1	CSVVGVSFGYNEQFF	TGCAGCGTTGTTGGGGTTTCCTTTGGTTACAATGAGCAGTTCTTC
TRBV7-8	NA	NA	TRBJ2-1	CASSRGAPTYNEQFF	TGTGCCAGCAGCCGTGGGGCGCCCACCTACAATGAGCAGTTCTTC
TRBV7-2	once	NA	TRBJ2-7	CASTRFKGANHEQYF	TGTGCCAGCACTCGATTTAAGGGAGCCAACCACGAGCAGTACTTC
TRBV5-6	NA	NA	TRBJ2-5	CASSLSSFWGRGETQYF	TGTGCCAGCAGCTTGTCGAGCTTCTGGGGTCGTGGGGAGACCCAGTACTTC
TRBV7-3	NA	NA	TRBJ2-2	CASSLTSGPNTGELFF	TGTGCCAGCAGCTTAACCAGCGGGCCGAACACCGGGGAGCTGTTTTTT
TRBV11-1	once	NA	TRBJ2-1	CASSLEGGSGEQFF	TGTGCCAGCAGCTTAGAGGGTGGCTCCGGTGAGCAGTTCTTC
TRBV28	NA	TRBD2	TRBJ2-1	CASSLAGVTYNEQFF	TGTGCCAGCAGTTTAGCGGGAGTAACCTACAATGAGCAGTTCTTC
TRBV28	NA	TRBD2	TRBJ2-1	CASSPPSREERNEQFF	TGTGCCAGCAGTCCGCCTAGCCGGGAGGAGAGGAATGAGCAGTTCTTC
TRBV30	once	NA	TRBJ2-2	CAWSVRLLAAAGGELFF	TGTGCCTGGAGTGTAAGGTTGTTGGCAGCGGCGGGCGGGGAGCTGTTTTTT
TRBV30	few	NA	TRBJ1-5	CAWSNSGGNQPQHF	TGTGCCTGGAGTAACTCAGGCGGCAATCAGCCCCAGCATTTT
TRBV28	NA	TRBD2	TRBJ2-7	CASTSPAGAYEQYF	TGTGCCAGCACCTCTCCTGCGGGGGCCTACGAGCAGTACTTC
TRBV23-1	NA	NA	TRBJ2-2	CAGSKVGDTGELFF	TGCGCCGGGTCGAAGGTTGGGGACACCGGGGAGCTGTTTTTT
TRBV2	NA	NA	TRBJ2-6	CASRLGIAGANVLTF	TGTGCCAGCAGGTTAGGAATCGCTGGGGCCAACGTCCTGACTTTC
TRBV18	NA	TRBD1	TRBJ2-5	CASSPFGQGVLQTQYF	TGTGCCAGCTCACCATTCGGACAGGGGGTCTTACAGACCCAGTACTTC